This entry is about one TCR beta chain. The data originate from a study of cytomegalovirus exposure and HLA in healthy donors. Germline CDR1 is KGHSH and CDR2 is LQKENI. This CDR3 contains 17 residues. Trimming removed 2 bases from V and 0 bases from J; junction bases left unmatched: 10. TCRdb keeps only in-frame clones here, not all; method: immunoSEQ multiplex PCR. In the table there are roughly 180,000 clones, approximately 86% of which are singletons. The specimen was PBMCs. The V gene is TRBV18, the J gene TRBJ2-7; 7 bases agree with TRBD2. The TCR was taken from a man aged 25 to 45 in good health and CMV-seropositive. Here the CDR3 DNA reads TGTGCCAGCTCACCAAAGGGGAGGGCGGGGGTCTCCTACGAGCAGTACTTC. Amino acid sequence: CASSPKGRAGVSYEQYF.